This TCR beta chain stems from a study of beta chain features in type 1 diabetes. In the study overall: Taken together, all samples contributed approximately 110 million examined sorted cells.

Looked up from germline, CDR1 is KGHSH and CDR2 is LQKENI. The CDR3 has 15 amino acids. The ends were cut back, 6 bases at V and 4 bases at J, with 15 bases in the middle. What was sequenced were expressed TCRB transcripts, since all of the isolated RNA had been reverse transcribed. Assay used: immunoSEQ multiplex PCR; TCRdb lists only in-frame clones, some missing. This table has 350,000 to 400,000 clones, around 15% appearing once. Sequencing used naive CD4+ T cells from blood. This TCR came from a woman aged 18-30 years in good health. V usage is TRBV18 and J usage is TRBJ2-2, with D maybe TRBD1 (5 bases). The CDR3 DNA reads as TGTGCCAGCTCTCGCGAAGTCCAGGGCACCGGGGAGCTGTTTTTT. It yields the protein CASSREVQGTGELFF.